The 5 T cell receptor beta chains listed next were all sequenced from one sample in a study of T cells in Graves' hyperthyroidism and ophthalmopathy. There were TCR beta CDR3 regions amplified from RNA transcripts. Carried out on the TCR CDR3, a first-round RT-PCR used the HTBI primer set. TCRdb re-analysed the multiplex PCR reads in MiXCR, keeping a single row per CDR3 protein. The table has some 600,000 distinct CDR3 sequences, roughly 46% seen once. The source material was peripheral blood or thyroid tissue (not recorded which). The receptors shown here come from a woman under 30 with Graves' hyperthyroidism.

In this sample, this clonotype turned up many times. Here the CDR3 reads CSVVVGQGPQHF. Here the CDR3 DNA reads TGCAGCGTTGTGGTGGGCCAAGGGCCCCAGCATTTT. V and J are TRBV29-1 and TRBJ1-5; D is unresolved. Germline CDR1 SQVTM, CDR2 ANQGSEA. The V end was cut by 4 bases, the J end by 9 bases, with 13 bases between. This CDR3 is 12 amino acids long.

This clonotype was detected a few times. Sequence at one end of the junction differs from germline and may be a read error. This CDR3 reads CASSRDNEAFF. The CDR3 DNA sequence: TGCGCCAGCAGCCGGGACAACGAAGCTTTCTTT. The rearrangement uses TRBV7-9 and TRBJ1-1, with D possibly being TRBD1 (6 bases). The CDR3 has 11 amino acids. Germline assignment: CDR1 SEHNR and CDR2 FQNEAQ (reference sequence).

This CDR3 reads CASSDGWGRTEAFF. In DNA form, the CDR3 reads TGTGCCAGCAGTGACGGCTGGGGGAGGACTGAAGCTTTCTTT. This rearrangement joins TRBV2 to TRBJ1-1; possibly TRBD1 for D (5 bases). This CDR3 contains 14 residues. The ends were cut back, 3 bases at V and 5 bases at J, with 13 bases in the middle. Germline values: CDR1 SNHLY, CDR2 FYNNEI.

This rearrangement joins TRBV25-1 to TRBJ1-2; D not certain. This CDR3 is built from 15 residues. CDR1 MGHDK and CDR2 SYGVNS come from the germline V gene. Trimming took 4 bases from V and 1 from J, leaving 13 bases between them. The chain's CDR3 is CASSADTRNNYGYTF. CDR3 DNA: TGTGCCAGCAGTGCCGATACGAGAAATAACTATGGCTACACCTTC.

The chain recombines TRBV7-9 with TRBJ1-1, with D perhaps matching TRBD1 (6 bases). CDR1 is SEHNR and CDR2 is FQNEAQ in the germline V gene (reference sequence). This CDR3 contains 16 residues. V lost 2 bases and J 1 base, leaving 14 bases between the germline ends. The CDR3 DNA reads TGTGCCAGCAGCTTAAGGAAGGTGGGACAGAACACTGAAGCTTTCTTT. Protein sequence: CASSLRKVGQNTEAFF.